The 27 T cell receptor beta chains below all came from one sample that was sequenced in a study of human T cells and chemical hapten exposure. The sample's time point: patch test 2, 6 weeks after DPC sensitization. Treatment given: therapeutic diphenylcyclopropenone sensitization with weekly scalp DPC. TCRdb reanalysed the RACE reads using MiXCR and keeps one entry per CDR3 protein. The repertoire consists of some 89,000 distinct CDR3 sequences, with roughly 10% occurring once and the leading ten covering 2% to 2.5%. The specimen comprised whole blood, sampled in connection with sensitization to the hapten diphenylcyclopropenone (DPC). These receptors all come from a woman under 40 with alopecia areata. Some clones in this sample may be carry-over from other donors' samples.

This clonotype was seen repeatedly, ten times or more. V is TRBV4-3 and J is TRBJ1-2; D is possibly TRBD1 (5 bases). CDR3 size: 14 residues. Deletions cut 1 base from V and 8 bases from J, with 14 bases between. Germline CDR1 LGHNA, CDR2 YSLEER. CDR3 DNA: TGCGCCAGCAGCCAAGGCCAGGGCGAGGAAGGCTACACCTTC. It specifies CASSQGQGEEGYTF.

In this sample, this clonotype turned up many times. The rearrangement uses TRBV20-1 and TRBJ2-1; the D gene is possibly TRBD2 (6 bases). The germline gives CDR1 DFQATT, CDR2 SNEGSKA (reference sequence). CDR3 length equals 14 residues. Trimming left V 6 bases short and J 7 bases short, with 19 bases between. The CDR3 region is CSAEIPGLLNEQFF. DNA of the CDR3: TGCAGTGCCGAGATTCCGGGACTCTTAAATGAGCAGTTCTTC.

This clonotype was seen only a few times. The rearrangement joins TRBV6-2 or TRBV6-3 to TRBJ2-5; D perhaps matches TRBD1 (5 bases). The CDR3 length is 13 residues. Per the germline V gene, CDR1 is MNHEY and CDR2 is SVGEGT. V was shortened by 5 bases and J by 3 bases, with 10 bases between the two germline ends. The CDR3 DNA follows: TGTGCCAGCAGTCGACAGATTGAAGAGACCCAGTACTTC. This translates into CASSRQIEETQYF.

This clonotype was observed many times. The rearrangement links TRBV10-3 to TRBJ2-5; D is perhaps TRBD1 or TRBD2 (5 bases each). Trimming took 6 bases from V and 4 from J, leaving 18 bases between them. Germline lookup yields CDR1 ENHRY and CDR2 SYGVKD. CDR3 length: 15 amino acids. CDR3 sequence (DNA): TGTGCCATCAGCTCCGGGACGACTTCCCCAGAGACCCAGTACTTC. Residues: CAISSGTTSPETQYF.

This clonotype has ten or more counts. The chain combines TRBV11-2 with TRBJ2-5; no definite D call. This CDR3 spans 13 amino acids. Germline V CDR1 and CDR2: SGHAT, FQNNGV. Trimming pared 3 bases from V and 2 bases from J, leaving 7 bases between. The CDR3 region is CASSFNLQETQYF. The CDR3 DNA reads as TGTGCCAGCAGCTTCAACCTGCAAGAGACCCAGTACTTC.

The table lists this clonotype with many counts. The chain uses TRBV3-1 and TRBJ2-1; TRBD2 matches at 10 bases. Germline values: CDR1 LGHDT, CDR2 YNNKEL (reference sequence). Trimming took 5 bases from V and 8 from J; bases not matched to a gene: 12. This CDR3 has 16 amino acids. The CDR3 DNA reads TGTGCCAGCAGCATTGGCGGTCTAGCGGGAGTGCATGAGCAGTTCTTC. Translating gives CASSIGGLAGVHEQFF.

CDR3: CSVIPRDSKSGNTIYF. The CDR3 bases are TGCAGCGTTATCCCTCGGGACTCAAAGAGCGGAAACACCATATATTTT. The chain uses TRBV29-1 and TRBJ1-3, with TRBD1 as a possible D gene (5 bases). Germline V gene sequence: CDR1 SQVTM, CDR2 ANQGSEA. V lost 5 bases, J lost 4 bases, and 21 bases lay in between. This CDR3 contains 16 residues.

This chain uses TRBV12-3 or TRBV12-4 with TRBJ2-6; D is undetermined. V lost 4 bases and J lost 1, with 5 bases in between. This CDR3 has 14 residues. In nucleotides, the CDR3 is TGTGCCAGCAGTTCCCGATCTGGGGCCAACGTCCTGACTTTC. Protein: CASSSRSGANVLTF.

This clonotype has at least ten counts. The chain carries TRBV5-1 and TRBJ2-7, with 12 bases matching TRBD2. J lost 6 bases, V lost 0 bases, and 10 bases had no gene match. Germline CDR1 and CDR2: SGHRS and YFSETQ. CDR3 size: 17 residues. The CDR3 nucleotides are TGCGCCAGCAGCTTGGGCGGACTAGCGGGATCTCGTGGCGAGCAGTACTTC. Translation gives CASSLGGLAGSRGEQYF.

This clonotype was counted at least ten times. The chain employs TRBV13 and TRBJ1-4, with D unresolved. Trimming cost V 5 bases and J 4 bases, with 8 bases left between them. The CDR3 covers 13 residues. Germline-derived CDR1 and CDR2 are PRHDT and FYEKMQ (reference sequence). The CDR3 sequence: CASSTRNNEKLFF. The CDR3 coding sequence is TGTGCCAGCAGCACCCGGAATAATGAAAAACTGTTTTTT. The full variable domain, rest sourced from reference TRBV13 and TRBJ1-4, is AAGVIQSPRHLIKEKRETATLKCYPIPRHDTVYWYQQGPGQDPQFLISFYEKMQSDKGSIPDRFSAQQFSDYHSELNMSSLELGDSALYFCASSTRNNEKLFFGSGTQLSVL.

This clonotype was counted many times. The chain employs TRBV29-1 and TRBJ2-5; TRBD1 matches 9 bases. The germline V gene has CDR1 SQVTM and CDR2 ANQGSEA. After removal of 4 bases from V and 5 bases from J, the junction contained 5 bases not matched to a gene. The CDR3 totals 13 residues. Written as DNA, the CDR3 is TGCAGCGTTGGAACAGGGGGCCACGAGACCCAGTACTTC. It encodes CSVGTGGHETQYF.

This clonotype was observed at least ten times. The CDR3 sequence is CASSVDGQTIYGYTF. CDR3 bases: TGTGCCAGCAGCGTAGACGGACAGACTATCTATGGCTACACCTTC. The chain has TRBV9 and TRBJ1-2; D possibly corresponds to TRBD1 (6 bases). The ends were cut back, 0 bases at V and 4 bases at J, with 13 bases in the middle. The CDR3 totals 15 residues. Germline-derived CDR1 and CDR2 are SGDLS and YYNGEE.

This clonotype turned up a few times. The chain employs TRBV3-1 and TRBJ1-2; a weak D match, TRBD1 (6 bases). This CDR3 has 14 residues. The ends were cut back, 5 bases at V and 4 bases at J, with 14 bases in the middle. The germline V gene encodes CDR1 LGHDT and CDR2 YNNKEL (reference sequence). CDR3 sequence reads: CASSNRGYGYGYTF. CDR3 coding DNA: TGTGCCAGCAGCAATAGGGGGTACGGCTATGGCTACACCTTC.

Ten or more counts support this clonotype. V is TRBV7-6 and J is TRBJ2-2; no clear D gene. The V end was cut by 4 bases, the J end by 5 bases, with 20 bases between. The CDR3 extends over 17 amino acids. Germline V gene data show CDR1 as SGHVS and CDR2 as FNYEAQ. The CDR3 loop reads CASSSPGEGPWTGELFF. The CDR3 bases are TGTGCCAGCAGCTCCCCCGGAGAAGGGCCGTGGACCGGGGAGCTGTTTTTT.

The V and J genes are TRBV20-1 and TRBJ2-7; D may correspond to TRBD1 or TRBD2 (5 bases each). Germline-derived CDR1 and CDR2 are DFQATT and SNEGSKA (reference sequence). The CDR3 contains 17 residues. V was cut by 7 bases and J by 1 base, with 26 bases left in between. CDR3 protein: CSGETRGQGTPSYEQYF. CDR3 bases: TGCAGTGGGGAGACGAGGGGCCAGGGAACACCATCCTACGAGCAGTACTTC.

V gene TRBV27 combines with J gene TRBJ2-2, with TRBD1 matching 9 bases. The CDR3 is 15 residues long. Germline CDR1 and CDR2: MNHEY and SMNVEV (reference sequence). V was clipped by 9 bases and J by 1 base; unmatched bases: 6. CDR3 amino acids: CASPAGQGNTGELFF. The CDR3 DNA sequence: TGTGCCAGTCCGGCGGGACAGGGGAACACCGGGGAGCTGTTTTTT.

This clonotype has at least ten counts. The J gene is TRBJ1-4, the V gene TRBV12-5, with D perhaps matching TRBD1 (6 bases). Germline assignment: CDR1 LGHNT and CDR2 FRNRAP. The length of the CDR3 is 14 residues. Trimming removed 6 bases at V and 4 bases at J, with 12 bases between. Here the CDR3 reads CASGLTGINEKLFF. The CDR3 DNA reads TGTGCTAGTGGGTTGACAGGTATTAATGAAAAACTGTTTTTT.

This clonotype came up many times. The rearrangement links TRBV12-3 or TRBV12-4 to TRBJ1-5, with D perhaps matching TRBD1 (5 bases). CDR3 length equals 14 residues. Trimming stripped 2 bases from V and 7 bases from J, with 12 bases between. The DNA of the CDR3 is TGTGCCAGCAGTTTACGGGGACTGAGGCAGCCCCAGCATTTT. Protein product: CASSLRGLRQPQHF.

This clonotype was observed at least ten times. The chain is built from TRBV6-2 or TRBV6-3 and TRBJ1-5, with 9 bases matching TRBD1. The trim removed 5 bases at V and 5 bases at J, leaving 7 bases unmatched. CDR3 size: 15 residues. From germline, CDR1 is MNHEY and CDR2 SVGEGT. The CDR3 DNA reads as TGTGCCAGCAGTCCACGGGACAGGGTCTATCAGCCCCAGCATTTT. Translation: CASSPRDRVYQPQHF.

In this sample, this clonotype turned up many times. CDR3 amino acids: CSAREADYKETQYF. The DNA for the CDR3 is TGCAGTGCTAGAGAGGCGGACTACAAAGAGACCCAGTACTTC. The rearrangement links TRBV20-1 to TRBJ2-5; a weak D match, TRBD2 (6 bases). Looked up from germline, CDR1 is DFQATT and CDR2 is SNEGSKA (reference sequence). CDR3 length equals 14 residues. Deletions cut 0 bases from V and 3 bases from J, with 11 bases between.

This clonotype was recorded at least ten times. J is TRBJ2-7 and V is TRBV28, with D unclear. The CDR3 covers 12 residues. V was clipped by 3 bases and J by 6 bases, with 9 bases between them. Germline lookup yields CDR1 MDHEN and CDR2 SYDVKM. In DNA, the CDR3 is TGTGCCAGCAGTTTTCAACAACTCGAGCAGTACTTC. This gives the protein CASSFQQLEQYF.

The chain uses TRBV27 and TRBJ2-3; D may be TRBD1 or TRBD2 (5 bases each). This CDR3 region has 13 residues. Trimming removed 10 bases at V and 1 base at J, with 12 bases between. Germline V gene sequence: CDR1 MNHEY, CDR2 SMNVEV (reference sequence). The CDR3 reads CATRDPGTDTQYF. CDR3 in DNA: TGTGCCACCCGGGACCCCGGCACAGATACGCAGTATTTT.

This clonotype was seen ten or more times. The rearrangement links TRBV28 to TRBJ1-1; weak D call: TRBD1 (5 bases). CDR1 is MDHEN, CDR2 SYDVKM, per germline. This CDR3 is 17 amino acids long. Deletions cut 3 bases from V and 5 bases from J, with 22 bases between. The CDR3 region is CASSFDGAGLRGTEAFF. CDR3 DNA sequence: TGTGCCAGCAGTTTTGATGGGGCCGGCTTAAGAGGGACTGAAGCTTTCTTT.

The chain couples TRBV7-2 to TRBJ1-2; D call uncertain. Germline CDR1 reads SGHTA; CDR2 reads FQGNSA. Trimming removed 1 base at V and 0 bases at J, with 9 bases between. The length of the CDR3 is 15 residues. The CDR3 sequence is CASSLGGEANYGYTF. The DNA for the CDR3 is TGTGCCAGCAGCTTAGGGGGAGAAGCTAACTATGGCTACACCTTC. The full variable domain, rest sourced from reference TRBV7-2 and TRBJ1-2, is GAGVSQSPSNKVTEKGKDVELRCDPISGHTALYWYRQSLGQGLEFLIYFQGNSAPDKSGLPSDRFSAERTGGSVSTLTIQRTQQEDSAVYLCASSLGGEANYGYTFGSGTRLTVV.

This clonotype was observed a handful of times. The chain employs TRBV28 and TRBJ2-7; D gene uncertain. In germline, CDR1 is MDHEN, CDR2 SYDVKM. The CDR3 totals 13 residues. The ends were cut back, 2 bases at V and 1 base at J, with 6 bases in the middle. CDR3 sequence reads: CASSLKFSYEQYF. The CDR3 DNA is TGTGCCAGCAGTTTAAAATTTTCCTACGAGCAGTACTTC.

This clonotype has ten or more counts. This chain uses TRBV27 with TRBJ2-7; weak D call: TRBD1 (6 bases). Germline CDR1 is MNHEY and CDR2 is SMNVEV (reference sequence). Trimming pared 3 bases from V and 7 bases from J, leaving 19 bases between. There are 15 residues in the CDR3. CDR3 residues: CASSLVQGPSREQYF. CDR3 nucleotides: TGTGCCAGCAGTTTGGTCCAGGGGCCTAGTAGGGAGCAGTACTTC.

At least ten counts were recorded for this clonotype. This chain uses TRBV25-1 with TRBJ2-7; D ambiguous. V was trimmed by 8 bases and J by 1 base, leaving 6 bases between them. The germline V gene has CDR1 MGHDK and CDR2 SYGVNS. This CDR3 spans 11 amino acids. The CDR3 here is CASSESYEQYF. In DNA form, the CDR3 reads TGTGCCAGCTCTGAATCCTACGAGCAGTACTTC.